These T cell receptor beta chains were read from a single sample in a study of blood T cell repertoires in COVID-19. The assay was immunoSEQ multiplex PCR, and TCRdb's table has in-frame clones only and misses some. The repertoire holds some 150,000 clones, with about 80% as singletons. Sequencing was carried out using peripheral blood. Receptors originate from a woman aged 55-70 years with acute or convalescent COVID-19. CDR3s include the opening cysteine and the closing phenylalanine or tryptophan. The D gene is left open where the match is weak. The size entry is marked missing in some rows and otherwise reads once, few, many or a size class.

abundance	len	v_gene	d_gene	j_gene	CDR3nt	CDR3aa
medium-sized	16	TRBV6-5	TRBD2	TRBJ2-5	TGTGCCAGCAGTTACGGTCCGGGACTATATGAAGAGACCCAGTACTTC	CASSYGPGLYEETQYF
NA	13	TRBV7-9	NA	TRBJ1-2	TGTGCCAGCAGCTTCGTTGGGGCCTATGGCTACACCTTC	CASSFVGAYGYTF
NA	12	TRBV12-3/TRBV12-4	NA	TRBJ2-1	TGTGCCAGCAGTACTACCTACAATGAGCAGTTCTTC	CASSTTYNEQFF
few	18	TRBV19	NA	TRBJ2-4	TGTGCCAGTAGTGCTCTGAGGACAGAGGCTATAGCCAAAAACATTCAGTACTTC	CASSALRTEAIAKNIQYF
NA	15	TRBV19	TRBD1	TRBJ1-6	TGTGCCAGTAGTATCAGACAGGGTTTCGTCTTGCCCCTCCACTTT	CASSIRQGFVLPLHF
NA	15	TRBV3-1/TRBV3-2	NA	TRBJ1-3	TGTGCCAGCAGTCAGGGGAATGCCGGAGCAAACACCATATATTTT	CASSQGNAGANTIYF
NA	16	TRBV7-2	NA	TRBJ1-2	TGTGCCAGCAGCTTAACTATCGGCAACCTAAACTATGGCTACACCTTC	CASSLTIGNLNYGYTF
NA	15	TRBV27	TRBD1	TRBJ1-2	TGTGCCAGCAGACAACTCGACAGGGGAAAGGGTGGCTACACCTTC	CASRQLDRGKGGYTF
NA	16	TRBV6-6	TRBD1	TRBJ1-5	TGTGCCAGCAGTGCCGGGATCAGGGGGATTTATCAGCCCCAGCATTTT	CASSAGIRGIYQPQHF
NA	14	TRBV5-6	TRBD1	TRBJ1-6	TGTGCCAGCAGCCCGGAGACAGGGGTGTCACCCCTCCACTTT	CASSPETGVSPLHF
NA	14	TRBV28	TRBD1	TRBJ1-2	TGTGCCAGCACCCTGGACAGGGGGCTCTCTGGCTACACCTTC	CASTLDRGLSGYTF
NA	16	TRBV18	TRBD1	TRBJ1-1	TGTGCCAGCTCACCGGGACAGGGGGCTTTGAACACTGAAGCTTTCTTT	CASSPGQGALNTEAFF
NA	15	TRBV10-2	NA	TRBJ1-6	TGCGCCAGCAGTTTAGAGGGACTGAATAATTCACCCCTCCACTTT	CASSLEGLNNSPLHF
once	14	TRBV6-5	NA	TRBJ1-6	TGTGCCAGCAGTTACTCGAATCAGAATTCACCCCTCCACTTT	CASSYSNQNSPLHF
NA	15	TRBV9	NA	TRBJ1-1	TGTGCCAGCCGGGACATCCTTTTGGGGAACACTGAAGCTTTCTTT	CASRDILLGNTEAFF
NA	15	TRBV25-1	NA	TRBJ1-5	TGTGCCAGCAGTGAACTCGCAGGGGACGGTCAGCCCCAGCATTTT	CASSELAGDGQPQHF
NA	15	TRBV19	NA	TRBJ1-4	TGTGCCAGTAGTCGCACGACAACCCAGCCGGAAAAACTGTTTTTT	CASSRTTTQPEKLFF
NA	13	TRBV12-3/TRBV12-4	NA	TRBJ1-2	TGTGCCAGCAGTCAGGGTATCGGCTATGGCTACACCTTC	CASSQGIGYGYTF
NA	14	TRBV19	NA	TRBJ1-1	TGTGCCAGTTACCCGGGGTCGCGGAACACTGAAGCTTTCTTT	CASYPGSRNTEAFF
NA	18	TRBV3-1/TRBV3-2	NA	TRBJ2-3	TGTGCCAGCAGCCAAGATCAACTCGGGGGTTCTAGCACAGATACGCAGTATTTT	CASSQDQLGGSSTDTQYF
NA	15	TRBV30	TRBD1	TRBJ1-5	TGTGCCTGGAGTGCAGCGACAGGGTACAATCAGCCCCAGCATTTT	CAWSAATGYNQPQHF
NA	15	TRBV6-6	TRBD1	TRBJ1-1	TGTGCCAGCAGTTACTCGTTTCGACAGGGGAATGAAGCTTTCTTT	CASSYSFRQGNEAFF
NA	14	TRBV6-5	NA	TRBJ1-5	TGTGCCAGCAGTCCTGCGGCACGCAATCAGCCCCAGCATTTT	CASSPAARNQPQHF
NA	16	TRBV19	TRBD1	TRBJ1-3	TGTGCCAGTAGTATTTCTGGGACAGCCTCTGGAAACACCATATATTTT	CASSISGTASGNTIYF